The present entry profiles one T cell receptor beta chain with its context. Profiling relied on immunoSEQ multiplex PCR, and the TCRdb table lists in-frame clones only, not all of them. In the table there are 250,000 or so clones, approximately 90% of which are singletons. Germline V CDR1 and CDR2: SGDLS, YYNGEE. V was clipped by 3 bases and J by 7 bases, with 10 bases between them. CDR3 size: 13 residues. The cohort comprised adults aged about 18 to 89 years residing in approximately 25 US areas. Assignment of participants to cohorts was predicated upon participant-reported clinical history. All exposed participants met a person with COVID-19 within 2 weeks before entering the study. This sample was included in a study of blood T cell repertoires in COVID-19. Overall study: Sources were T cells, B-cell-depleted T cells, or PBMCs; the material itself was cDNA or gDNA.

The TCR originated in a man aged 40-55 years who had been exposed to COVID-19. The rearrangement joins TRBV9 to TRBJ2-2; no firm D call. Sequenced input: PBMCs or T cells enriched from blood (not recorded which). Written as DNA, the CDR3 is TGTGCCAGCAGCGCTGGCTTGATCGGGGAGCTGTTTTTT. Protein sequence: CASSAGLIGELFF.